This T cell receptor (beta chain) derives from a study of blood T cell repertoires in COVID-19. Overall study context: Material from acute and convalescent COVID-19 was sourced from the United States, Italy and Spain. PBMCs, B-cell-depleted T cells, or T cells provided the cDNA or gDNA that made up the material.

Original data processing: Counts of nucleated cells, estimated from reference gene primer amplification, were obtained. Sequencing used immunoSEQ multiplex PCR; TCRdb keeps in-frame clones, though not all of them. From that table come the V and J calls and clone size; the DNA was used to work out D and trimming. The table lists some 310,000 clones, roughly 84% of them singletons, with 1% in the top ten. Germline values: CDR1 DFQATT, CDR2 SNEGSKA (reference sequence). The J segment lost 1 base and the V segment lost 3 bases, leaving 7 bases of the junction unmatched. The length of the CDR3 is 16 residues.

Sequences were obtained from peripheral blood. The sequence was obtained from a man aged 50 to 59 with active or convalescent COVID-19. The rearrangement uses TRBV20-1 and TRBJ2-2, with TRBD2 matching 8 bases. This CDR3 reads CSASMASGQNTGELFF. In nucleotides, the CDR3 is TGCAGTGCTAGTATGGCTAGCGGGCAGAACACCGGGGAGCTGTTTTTT.